This T cell receptor (beta chain) appears in the sequencing data of a study of molecular identifiers for immune sequencing clone quantification. Study at large: In the replicates, RNA derived from approximately 20,000 or 100,000 naive CD8 cells was divided into five parts, and four were sequenced. Study results and caveats: Among effectors, clones above 20 RNA copies held over 99% of molecules; among naive cells, under 1%.

This clonotype was picked up a small number of times. What it recognizes is unknown. The CDR3 consists of 13 residues. The ends were cut back, 1 base at V and 1 base at J, with 5 bases in the middle. CDR1 is SQVTM and CDR2 is ANQGSEA in the germline V gene. The bulk TCR libraries were made with methods described before and with listed TCR primers. MiXCR, applied by TCRdb to the PCR reads, yields one record per CDR3 protein. Among about half a million distinct CDR3 sequences listed, about a fifth were seen once. The chain has TRBV29-1 and TRBJ2-1; D is possibly TRBD1 or TRBD2 (5 bases each). Sample: naive CD8+ T cells from blood, with Jurkat cell RNA spiked in. Subset of the sample: FACS-sorted CD8+CD4-CCR7+CD45RA+ naive T cells. The TCR was taken from a human donor in good health. Some libraries in this study had Jurkat cell RNA spiked in. The chain's CDR3 is CSVEGGSYNEQFF. The CDR3 nucleotides are TGCAGCGTTGAAGGGGGGTCCTACAATGAGCAGTTCTTC.